This T cell receptor beta chain was sequenced during a study of blood T cell repertoires in COVID-19. Data came from immunoSEQ multiplex PCR; TCRdb stores just in-frame clones and leaves some out. The table includes approximately 250,000 clones, approximately 88% detected once. V lost 7 bases and J lost 7, with 16 bases in between. This CDR3 region has 13 residues. The clonotype originates from a woman in her seventies with COVID-19, enrolled during active disease. Input material: peripheral blood. The V gene is TRBV12-3 or TRBV12-4, the J gene TRBJ1-2; D unclear. DNA of the CDR3: TGTGCCAGCACCAATTATGATAGACTTGGCTACACCTTC. This encodes CASTNYDRLGYTF.